Below, 21 T cell receptor beta chains from the same sample are listed, as sequenced in a study of CD8+CD57+ T cells in acquired aplastic anemia. Patients selected for sequencing had displayed CD8+CD57+ cell expansion by flow cytometry. For CDR3 and TCR beta VDJ profiling, genomic DNA was the template used. TCRdb used MiXCR to reprocess the reads, holding one entry per CDR3 protein. The table lists about half a million distinct CDR3 sequences, roughly a third of them singletons. Sequenced input: sorted CD4+, CD8+, or CD8+CD57+ T cells (not recorded which) from PBMCs. Receptors were obtained from a human donor with aplastic anemia.

This CDR3 reads CAVHAGSQGNTGELFF. CDR3 DNA: TGTGCCGTCCACGCGGGGAGCCAGGGGAACACCGGGGAGCTGTTTTTT. The chain carries TRBV24-1 and TRBJ2-2, with D possibly TRBD2 on 6 matching bases. This CDR3 contains 16 residues. Between the trimmed V and J ends, which lost 12 bases and 1 base, there was a span of 20 bases. Germline-derived CDR1 and CDR2 are KGHDR and SFDVKD.

With regard to this clonotype: A read error may explain this, as a much larger clone is one base away. The CDR3 DNA follows: TGTGCCAGCAGATCCTCACTGAACGCTGAAGCTTTCTTT. Amino acids: CASRSSLNAEAFF. This sequence joins TRBV7-6 and TRBJ1-1; D gene unclear. CDR1 and CDR2 from the germline V gene are SGHVS and FNYEAQ. The CDR3 totals 13 residues.

This clonotype was detected a few times. V is TRBV10-3 and J is TRBJ2-7; 10 positions agree with TRBD1. CDR1 and CDR2 from the germline V gene are ENHRY and SYGVKD. The CDR3 runs to 16 residues. Trimming took 10 bases from V and 3 from J; bases not matched to a gene: 15. This CDR3 reads CATHRAGGQGNYEQYF. The CDR3 DNA is TGTGCCACCCATCGGGCTGGGGGACAGGGGAACTACGAGCAGTACTTC.

The genes are TRBV29-1 and TRBJ1-2; TRBD1 matches at 10 bases. Per the germline V gene, CDR1 is SQVTM and CDR2 is ANQGSEA. CDR3 size: 12 residues. V shed 6 bases, J shed 5 bases, and the junction held 3 bases outside the gene matches. CDR3: CSVRDRGYGYTF. The CDR3 DNA follows: TGCAGCGTCAGGGACAGGGGTTATGGCTACACCTTC.

This clonotype was seen a few times. The DNA of the CDR3 is TGTGCCAGCAGCCACACTTACATGAACACTGAAGCTTTCTTT. It yields the protein CASSHTYMNTEAFF. This chain links TRBV10-3 with TRBJ1-1; D is uncertain. With 10 bases removed from V and 0 bases from J, the gap between germline ends came to 15 bases. The CDR3 runs to 14 residues. From germline, CDR1 is ENHRY and CDR2 SYGVKD.

This clonotype was seen a handful of times. The chain combines TRBV20-1 with TRBJ2-2; 7 bases fit TRBD1. V lost 1 base to trimming and J lost 7 bases; unmatched junction nucleotides: 9. Germline lookup yields CDR1 DFQATT and CDR2 SNEGSKA (reference sequence). CDR3 size: 15 residues. Here the CDR3 reads CSARVGRQGVGELFF. The CDR3 nucleotides are TGCAGTGCTAGAGTAGGAAGACAGGGTGTCGGGGAGCTGTTTTTT.

There are a few counts of this clonotype. The chain links TRBV2 to TRBJ1-6; 7 nucleotides agree with TRBD1. This CDR3 spans 17 amino acids. Trimming cost V 3 bases and J 1 base; bases outside gene matches: 6. Germline V lookup: CDR1 SNHLY, CDR2 FYNNEI. CDR3 sequence reads: CASSEEDRESYNSPLHF. The CDR3 DNA reads TGTGCCAGCAGTGAGGAAGACAGGGAGTCCTATAATTCACCCCTCCACTTT.

This chain uses TRBV25-1 with TRBJ2-2; 8 bases are a match to TRBD2. Germline trimming cut 6 bases from V and 7 bases from J; bases unmatched to any gene: 13. This CDR3 comprises 16 residues. The germline gives CDR1 MGHDK, CDR2 SYGVNS. The CDR3 bases are TGTGCCAGCAGCTTATTGCCGCGGGGGGACGGCGGGGAGCTGTTTTTT. This encodes CASSLLPRGDGGELFF.

The table lists this clonotype with a few counts. The chain combines TRBV29-1 with TRBJ2-5; 9 nucleotides agree with TRBD1. The CDR3 totals 15 residues. CDR1 SQVTM and CDR2 ANQGSEA come from the germline V gene. J lost 3 bases, V lost 2 bases, and 7 bases had no gene match. The CDR3 coding sequence is TGCAGCGTTGAAACGGGACAGGGATTAAAAGAGACCCAGTACTTC. Translated: CSVETGQGLKETQYF.

This clonotype was observed a few times. The rearrangement joins TRBV20-1 to TRBJ1-1, with D maybe TRBD1 (5 bases). V was cut by 2 bases and J by 0 bases, with 13 bases left in between. The CDR3 has 15 amino acids. Germline-derived CDR1 and CDR2 are DFQATT and SNEGSKA (reference sequence). CDR3 amino acids: CSARRAGDLNTEAFF. The CDR3 coding sequence is TGCAGTGCTAGAAGGGCGGGGGACCTGAACACTGAAGCTTTCTTT.

This clonotype has just a few counts. The chain carries TRBV5-5 and TRBJ2-7; 9 nucleotides line up with TRBD2. Trimming at V came to 1 base and at J to 3 bases, leaving 5 bases not matched to a gene. The CDR3 length is 15 residues. Germline V gene sequence: CDR1 SGHKS, CDR2 YYEKEE (reference sequence). The CDR3 protein is CASSLRTSVGYEQYF. DNA for the CDR3: TGTGCCAGCAGCTTGCGGACTAGCGTCGGCTACGAGCAGTACTTC.

This clonotype was seen once. It may be a read error: a sequence one base away is much more abundant. V gene TRBV12-3 or TRBV12-4 combines with J gene TRBJ1-6, with unresolved D. This CDR3 spans 15 amino acids. V was trimmed by 2 bases and J by 7 bases, leaving 12 bases between them. The CDR3 DNA reads as TGTGCCAGCAGTTTACGGGCAGGCTCGAATTCACCCCTCCACTTT. It encodes CASSLRAGSNSPLHF.

This clonotype appeared many times. The genes are TRBV20-1 and TRBJ1-2, with no clear D. Germline loops: CDR1 DFQATT, CDR2 SNEGSKA (reference sequence). This CDR3 is 12 amino acids long. V lost 5 bases and J 5 bases, leaving 12 bases between the germline ends. CDR3 nucleotide sequence: TGCAGTGCTCCGAAGTCTGATTATGGCTACACCTTC. Its protein product is CSAPKSDYGYTF.

In its sample, this clonotype was seen many times. The CDR3 protein is CASSMTGGIQPQHF. The CDR3 nucleotides are TGTGCCAGTAGTATGACCGGGGGCATTCAGCCCCAGCATTTT. The chain recombines TRBV19 with TRBJ1-5; maybe TRBD1 (6 bases). V shed 3 bases and J shed 6 bases, with 12 bases lying between them. From germline, CDR1 is LNHDA and CDR2 SQIVND (reference sequence). This CDR3 is 14 amino acids long.

This clonotype was seen ten or more times. This chain uses TRBV11-3 with TRBJ1-2; maybe TRBD1 (6 bases). V shed 5 bases and J shed 0 bases, with 10 bases lying between them. The CDR3 is 14 amino acids. The germline CDR1 and CDR2 sequences are SGHNT and YENEEA. CDR3 nucleotides: TGTGCCAGCAGCCCCCGGACAGCTAACTATGGCTACACCTTC. Its translation is CASSPRTANYGYTF.

This clonotype was counted at least ten times. The chain carries TRBV12-3 or TRBV12-4 and TRBJ2-7; 9 bases are a match to TRBD2. With V trimmed by 6 bases and J by 1 base, 7 bases remained unmatched. The CDR3 loop spans 15 amino acids. For the CDR3, the DNA is TGTGCCAGCAGGCCTGGGCTAGCGGGATCCTACGAGCAGTACTTC. Its translation: CASRPGLAGSYEQYF.

The J gene is TRBJ1-1, the V gene TRBV7-8; TRBD1 matches at 10 bases. The CDR3 runs to 16 residues. Unmatched junction bases numbered 6, after V lost 4 bases and J lost 1 base. The germline CDR1 and CDR2 sequences are SGHVS and FQNEAQ. CDR3 in DNA: TGTGCCAGCAGCTCACAAGGGGACAGGGGGAACACTGAAGCTTTCTTT. Protein: CASSSQGDRGNTEAFF.

This clonotype was picked up one time. V usage is TRBV4-2 and J usage is TRBJ2-3; TRBD1 aligns across 9 bases. Germline CDR1 reads LGHNA; CDR2 reads YNFKEQ. V trimming: 2 bases; J trimming: 4 bases; junction bases outside the gene matches: 13. This CDR3 comprises 18 residues. CDR3 in amino acids: CASSQITGGEGSADTQYF. The CDR3 bases are TGTGCCAGCAGCCAAATCACAGGGGGCGAAGGTAGCGCAGATACGCAGTATTTT.

In its sample, this clonotype was seen many times. The chain employs TRBV15 and TRBJ1-1; 8 positions agree with TRBD1. J lost 0 bases, V lost 3 bases, and 15 bases had no gene match. From germline, CDR1 is LNHNV and CDR2 YYDKDF (reference sequence). There are 19 residues in the CDR3. The CDR3 sequence is CATSSSTSGGQHMNTEAFF. The CDR3 bases are TGTGCCACCAGCAGTAGCACCTCAGGGGGCCAACATATGAACACTGAAGCTTTCTTT. Full variable domain (missing parts from reference TRBV15 and TRBJ1-1): DAMVIQNPRYQVTQFGKPVTLSCSQTLNHNVMYWYQQKSSQAPKLLFHYYDKDFNNEADTPDNFQSRRPNTSFCFLDIRSPGLGDTAMYLCATSSSTSGGQHMNTEAFFGQGTRLTVV.

The rearrangement links TRBV19 to TRBJ2-2; D remains unclear. Germline V CDR1 and CDR2: LNHDA, SQIVND (reference sequence). The V and J ends lost 3 bases and 3 bases respectively, with 11 bases between them. The CDR3 loop spans 15 amino acids. The CDR3 loop is CASSILSIYTGELFF. The DNA of the CDR3 is TGTGCCAGTAGTATTTTGTCTATTTACACCGGGGAGCTGTTTTTT.

This clonotype showed up many times. The rearrangement uses TRBV5-8 and TRBJ2-3; no firm D call. V lost 0 bases, J lost 3 bases, and 8 bases lay in between. The germline CDR1 and CDR2 sequences are SGHTS and YDEGEE. The CDR3 is made up of 14 amino acids. CDR3 sequence: CASSLDGRTDTQYF. The CDR3 DNA reads TGTGCCAGCAGCTTGGACGGCCGTACAGATACGCAGTATTTT.